One TCR beta chain is described in this entry. Building of the TCR beta libraries involved iRepertoire HTBI primers and Arm-PCR of CDR3 regions. TCRdb called the multiplex PCR reads again in MiXCR, with one record for every CDR3 protein. The sample records roughly 610,000 distinct CDR3 sequences, about 16% being singletons. Time point here: newly diagnosed GD, antithyroid drugs for less than 3 months. The TCR library was made from RNA extracted from PBMCs. The data are from a study of regulatory T cells in long-lasting Graves disease. CDR1 is SQVTM and CDR2 is ANQGSEA in the germline V gene. The CDR3 spans 12 residues. V was clipped by 1 base and J by 2 bases, with 6 bases between them. These same records also appear under a second study, on T cells in Graves' hyperthyroidism and ophthalmopathy.

The source material was peripheral blood mononuclear cells (PBMCs), sampled at new diagnosis, from a patient treated with antithyroid drugs. The rearrangement links TRBV29-1 to TRBJ2-7; D unclear. This receptor was taken from a man between 18 and 29 years old with Graves disease. CDR3 protein: CSVEVKPYEQYF. The CDR3 region has the DNA TGCAGCGTTGAAGTAAAGCCCTACGAGCAGTACTTC.